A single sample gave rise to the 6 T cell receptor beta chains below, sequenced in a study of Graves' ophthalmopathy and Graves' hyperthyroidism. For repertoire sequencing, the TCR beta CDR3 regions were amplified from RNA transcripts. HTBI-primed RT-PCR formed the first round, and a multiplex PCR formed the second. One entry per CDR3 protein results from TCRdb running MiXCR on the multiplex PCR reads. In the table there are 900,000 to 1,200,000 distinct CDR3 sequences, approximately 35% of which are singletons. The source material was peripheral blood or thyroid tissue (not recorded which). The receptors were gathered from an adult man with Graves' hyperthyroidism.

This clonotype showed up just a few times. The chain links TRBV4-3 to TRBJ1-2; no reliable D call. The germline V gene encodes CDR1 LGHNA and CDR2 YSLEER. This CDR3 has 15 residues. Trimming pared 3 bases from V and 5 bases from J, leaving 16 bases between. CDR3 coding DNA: TGCGCCAGCAGCCAGCTTTCCTTACCCGATTATGGCTACACCTTC. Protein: CASSQLSLPDYGYTF.

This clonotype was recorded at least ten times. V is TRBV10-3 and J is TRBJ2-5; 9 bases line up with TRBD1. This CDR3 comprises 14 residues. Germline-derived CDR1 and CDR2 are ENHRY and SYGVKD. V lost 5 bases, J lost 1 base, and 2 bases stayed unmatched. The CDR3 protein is CAISMTGGQETQYF. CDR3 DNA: TGTGCCATCAGTATGACAGGGGGCCAAGAGACCCAGTACTTC.

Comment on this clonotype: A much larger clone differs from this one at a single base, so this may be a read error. CDR3 nucleotides: TGCAGTGCTATCACGGGGCTCAGTGAAAAACTGTTTTTT. This gives the protein CSAITGLSEKLFF. The rearrangement links TRBV20-1 to TRBJ1-4; the D gene is possibly TRBD1 (5 bases). Deletions cut 4 bases from V and 7 bases from J, with 13 bases between. CDR1 DFQATT and CDR2 SNEGSKA come from the germline V gene (reference sequence). The CDR3 spans 13 residues.

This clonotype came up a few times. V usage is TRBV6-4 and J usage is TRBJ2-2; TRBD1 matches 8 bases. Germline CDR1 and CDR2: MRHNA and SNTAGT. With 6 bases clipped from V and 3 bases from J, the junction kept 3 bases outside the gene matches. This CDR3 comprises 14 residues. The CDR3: CASRQQGDTGELFF. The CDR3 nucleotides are TGTGCCAGCAGGCAACAGGGGGACACCGGGGAGCTGTTTTTT.

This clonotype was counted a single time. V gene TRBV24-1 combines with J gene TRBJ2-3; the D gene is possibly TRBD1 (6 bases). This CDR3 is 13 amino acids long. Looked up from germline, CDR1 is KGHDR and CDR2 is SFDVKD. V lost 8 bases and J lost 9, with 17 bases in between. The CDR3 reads CATMDSPGVTQYF. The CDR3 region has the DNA TGTGCCACCATGGACAGCCCTGGAGTAACGCAGTATTTT.

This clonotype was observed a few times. As DNA, the CDR3 is TGTGCCAGCAGTTACCCGGGGACAGCGGGGAATCAGCCCCAGCATTTT. Protein sequence: CASSYPGTAGNQPQHF. This chain uses TRBV6-6 with TRBJ1-5; 7 bases agree with TRBD1. The CDR3 contains 16 residues. Germline V lookup: CDR1 MNHNY, CDR2 SVGAGI (reference sequence). V lost 2 bases, J lost 4 bases, and 8 bases stayed unmatched.